Described below is a single TCR beta chain sequence and its context. Its cognate antigen is unknown. Random-hexamer reverse transcription was applied to roughly 0.5 to 1 ug RNA. The amplification used immunoSEQ multiplex PCR on TCR beta CDR3; it spanned 54 Vbeta and 13 Jbeta. TCRdb fed the immunoSEQ multiplex PCR reads into MiXCR, producing one record per CDR3 protein. The sample records about 200,000 distinct CDR3 sequences, around nine tenths being singletons. This record comes from a study of CD8 T cells in Susac syndrome. Study results and limitations: The Susac syndrome CD4+ T cell repertoires displayed no clonal expansion.

Sequencing targeted TCR beta in T cells from blood (CD8+ and CD4+). The CDR3 covers 15 residues. V was trimmed by 4 bases and J by 2 bases, leaving 13 bases between them. Germline values: CDR1 SGDLS, CDR2 YYNGEE. The rearrangement joins TRBV9 to TRBJ2-1; a weak D match, TRBD2 (6 bases). The sequenced sample consisted of CD4+ T cells from PBMCs. This receptor was identified in a human donor with Susac syndrome. The CDR3 is CASSYNGGAYNEQFF. CDR3 DNA sequence: TGTGCCAGCAGCTACAATGGCGGGGCCTACAATGAGCAGTTCTTC. The entire variable domain, with the rest obtained from reference TRBV9 and TRBJ2-1, is as follows: DSGVTQTPKHLITATGQRVTLRCSPRSGDLSVYWYQQSLDQGLQFLIQYYNGEERAKGNILERFSAQQFPDLHSELNLSSLELGDSALYFCASSYNGGAYNEQFFGPGTRLTVL.